Each of the 2 T cell receptor beta chains below was sequenced from the same sample in a study of tumor-infiltrating lymphocytes in primary liver carcinoma (dated by TCRdb to 2016 to 2017). Instrument on record: Illumina HiSeq 2500. TCRbeta-specific cDNA was reverse-transcribed from 500 ng total RNA using a constant-region primer and ProtoScript II reverse transcriptase. Construction of the TCRbeta libraries relied on three nested rounds of multiplex PCR, following a slightly modified ARM-PCR procedure. Each of the first two PCR rounds ran for 9 to 10 cycles using multiplex TRBV1-TRBV30 forward primers together with a Cbeta reverse primer. Starting from the raw public reads, TCRdb applied fastp trimming at Q25, assembled clones with MiXCR and retained in-frame beta chains. Entries are consolidated by CDR3 protein sequence, retaining the most common genes and DNA. Present in this sample are roughly 120,000 distinct CDR3 sequences, 65% of which were seen just once. The ten largest account for about a tenth of the sample.

Total RNA and DNA were co-extracted without cell sorting from around 20-30 mg of bulk tissue using the AllPrep DNA/RNA mini kit. The material sequenced was liver tumor tissue from sampling region 1. The sample's cell subset or site label, in plain terms: tumor region T1, superior pole. The receptor set was obtained from a woman aged 55-69 years with primary liver carcinoma and hepatitis B virus infection.

As for this clonotype: At one end, the junction sequence differs from germline, possibly due to a read error. The rearrangement joins TRBV11-2 to TRBJ2-5; weak D call: TRBD2 (5 bases). Germline CDR1 and CDR2: SGHAT and FQNNGV. This CDR3 comprises 13 residues. Here the CDR3 reads CVSSRVGEETQYF. The CDR3 nucleotides read TGTGTCAGCAGCCGGGTCGGGGAAGAGACCCAGTACTTC.

This sequence joins TRBV11-3 and TRBJ2-1; 11 positions agree with TRBD2. The junction had 9 bases not matched to a gene; V was cut back by 5 bases and J by 9 bases. Germline CDR1 and CDR2: SGHNT and YENEEA. This CDR3 has 15 amino acids. As DNA, the CDR3 is TGTGCCAGCAGCCGTACTAGCGGGAGTGCGGGTGAGCAGTTCTTC. It translates to CASSRTSGSAGEQFF.